One and the same sample provided the 19 T cell receptor beta chains below, sequenced in a study of T cell responses to AZD1222 COVID-19 vaccine. Profiled with immunoSEQ multiplex PCR; TCRdb holds only in-frame clones, not every one. The table lists 97,000 or so clones, roughly 86% of them singletons, with more than 4.5% in the top ten. The sequenced sample was peripheral blood, obtained on day 0 of AZD1222 vaccination. All receptors come from an adult in good health.

This clone was seen once. The CDR3 DNA reads TGTGCCACCAGTGACCTCACAGGGCACACAGATACGCAGTATTTT. Translated, it gives CATSDLTGHTDTQYF. The chain carries TRBV24-1 and TRBJ2-3; D may be TRBD1 (6 bases). This CDR3 region has 15 residues. Germline CDR1 and CDR2: KGHDR and SFDVKD. Trimming pared 4 bases from V and 2 bases from J, leaving 12 bases between.

For the CDR3, the DNA is TGTGCCTGGAACAGGGCCAGACGGGATACGCAGTATTTT. Translating it yields CAWNRARRDTQYF. V gene TRBV30 combines with J gene TRBJ2-3; D may be TRBD1 (6 bases). Germline V gene sequence: CDR1 GTSNPN, CDR2 SVGIG (reference sequence). CDR3 length: 13 residues. V was shortened by 4 bases and J by 6 bases, with 14 bases between the two germline ends.

The chain's CDR3 is CASSPTGRGEFEKLFF. DNA of the CDR3: TGCGCCAGCAGCCCTACCGGTCGGGGAGAGTTTGAAAAACTGTTTTTT. The rearrangement uses TRBV4-3 and TRBJ1-4; D uncertain. Germline V CDR1 and CDR2: LGHNA, YSLEER. V was pared by 4 bases and J by 7 bases, with 19 bases between. The CDR3 has 16 amino acids.

CDR3 region: CASSATGYEQYF. Here the CDR3 DNA reads TGTGCCAGCAGCGCGACGGGCTACGAGCAGTACTTC. The genes are TRBV6-5 and TRBJ2-7; D remains unclear. Trimming took off 6 bases at V and 3 bases at J, with 9 bases between the two ends. The CDR3 consists of 12 residues. CDR1 is MNHEY and CDR2 is SVGAGI in the germline V gene.

The CDR3 loop is CVSGERDGYTF. The CDR3 bases are TGTGTCTCGGGGGAGAGGGATGGCTACACCTTC. The genes are TRBV30 and TRBJ1-2, with D perhaps TRBD1 (5 bases). Germline V gene sequence: CDR1 GTSNPN, CDR2 SVGIG (reference sequence). There are 11 residues in the CDR3.

The rearrangement uses TRBV28 and TRBJ1-5, with a tentative D call TRBD1 (6 bases). The CDR3 length is 16 residues. Per germline, CDR1 MDHEN and CDR2 SYDVKM. Trimming cost V 4 bases and J 2 bases, with 15 bases left between them. The CDR3 sequence is CASSSGALGGNQPQHF. The CDR3 DNA reads TGTGCCAGCAGTTCGGGGGCCCTGGGGGGCAATCAGCCCCAGCATTTT.

V usage is TRBV20-1 and J usage is TRBJ2-1, with 16 bases matching TRBD2. The V segment lost 3 bases and the J segment 7 bases; nucleotides outside the gene matches: 15. CDR1 is DFQATT and CDR2 is SNEGSKA in the germline V gene (reference sequence). The CDR3 runs 19 residues. The CDR3, as DNA: TGCAGTGCTAGTCCCTCGGGACTAGCGGGAGGGCCGACGGGAAATGAGCAGTTCTTC. Its protein is CSASPSGLAGGPTGNEQFF.

The V call is TRBV14, the J call TRBJ2-7; TRBD1 agrees at 12 bases. This CDR3 has 16 residues. The germline gives CDR1 SGHDN, CDR2 FVKESK. V lost 5 bases and J lost 6; bases outside the gene matches: 11. CDR3 DNA: TGTGCCAGCAGCATGTGGAGGGGACAGGGGGCGGGCGAGCAGTACTTC. Translation gives CASSMWRGQGAGEQYF.

The chain employs TRBV9 and TRBJ1-5; no reliable D call. The ends were cut back, 3 bases at V and 4 bases at J, with 8 bases in the middle. This CDR3 comprises 13 residues. Germline lookup yields CDR1 SGDLS and CDR2 YYNGEE. CDR3 residues: CASSGTGNQPQHF. Written as DNA, the CDR3 is TGTGCCAGCAGCGGGACCGGGAATCAGCCCCAGCATTTT.

The chain is built from TRBV7-2 and TRBJ2-7; the D gene is possibly TRBD1 (6 bases). V shed 5 bases and J shed 3 bases, with 20 bases lying between them. The length of the CDR3 is 16 residues. Germline CDR1 is SGHTA and CDR2 is FQGNSA. The CDR3 reads CASSAAPPGHHYEQYF. The DNA for the CDR3 is TGTGCCAGCAGCGCGGCGCCACCGGGACACCACTACGAGCAGTACTTC. Together with reference TRBV7-2 and TRBJ2-7, the CDR3 gives the full variable domain: GAGVSQSPSNKVTEKGKDVELRCDPISGHTALYWYRQSLGQGLEFLIYFQGNSAPDKSGLPSDRFSAERTGGSVSTLTIQRTQQEDSAVYLCASSAAPPGHHYEQYFGPGTRLTVT.

The rearrangement joins TRBV28 to TRBJ1-6, with D uncertain. The germline gives CDR1 MDHEN, CDR2 SYDVKM. The ends were cut back, 8 bases at V and 11 bases at J, with 4 bases in the middle. The CDR3 is made up of 9 amino acids. CDR3 DNA: TGTGCCAGCGGGCCACCCCTCCACTTT. Its translation is CASGPPLHF.

This clone was found a few times. The genes are TRBV7-9 and TRBJ1-4; weak D call: TRBD1 (6 bases). V lost 5 bases and J 3 bases, leaving 10 bases between the germline ends. This CDR3 comprises 14 residues. CDR1 is SEHNR, CDR2 FQNEAQ, per germline (reference sequence). CDR3 region: CASSPDRANEKLFF. The CDR3 nucleotides read TGTGCCAGCAGCCCGGACAGAGCTAATGAAAAACTGTTTTTT.

This chain joins TRBV29-1 and TRBJ2-7, with TRBD2 matching 10 bases. V lost 1 base, J lost 6 bases, and 6 bases stayed unmatched. The CDR3 totals 14 residues. CDR1 and CDR2 from the germline V gene are SQVTM and ANQGSEA. The CDR3 bases are TGCAGCGTTGAAGCTAGCGGGGGAAGCCCCGAGCAGTACTTC. Translated, it gives CSVEASGGSPEQYF.

The rearrangement joins TRBV11-2 to TRBJ2-5, with 7 nucleotides matching TRBD1. Germline CDR1 is SGHAT and CDR2 is FQNNGV. The CDR3 covers 15 residues. The V segment lost 5 bases and the J segment 2 bases; nucleotides outside the gene matches: 8. For the CDR3, the DNA is TGTGCCAGCAGCGAGGGGGCACGGTCACAAGAGACCCAGTACTTC. It yields the protein CASSEGARSQETQYF.

DNA of the CDR3: TGCGCCAGCAGTGAGCAGAGTACCCTTAACTATGGCTACACCTTC. Translating it yields CASSEQSTLNYGYTF. The chain links TRBV10-2 to TRBJ1-2; no reliable D call. Germline CDR1 WSHSY, CDR2 SAAADI. The CDR3 spans 15 residues. V was clipped by 2 bases and J by 1 base, with 11 bases between them.

The rearrangement uses TRBV13 and TRBJ2-2; D call uncertain. V lost 2 bases and J lost 2, with 6 bases in between. From germline, CDR1 is PRHDT and CDR2 FYEKMQ (reference sequence). The CDR3 extends over 14 amino acids. CDR3 protein: CASSLSVNTGELFF. CDR3 coding DNA: TGTGCCAGCAGCTTATCCGTAAACACCGGGGAGCTGTTTTTT.

The rearrangement links TRBV10-3 to TRBJ2-1; D is possibly TRBD1 (6 bases). V dropped 10 bases and J dropped 0 bases, with 13 bases sitting between them. Germline-derived CDR1 and CDR2 are ENHRY and SYGVKD. This CDR3 contains 14 residues. The chain's CDR3 is CASGQTSSYNEQFF. The CDR3 bases are TGTGCCAGCGGACAGACGAGCTCCTACAATGAGCAGTTCTTC.

This chain joins TRBV12-3 or TRBV12-4 and TRBJ2-7; D call uncertain. The CDR3 length is 13 residues. Trimming removed 3 bases at V and 5 bases at J, with 11 bases between. CDR3 DNA: TGTGCCAGCAGTTTGGTGGGTCTGCACGAGCAGTACTTC. Protein product: CASSLVGLHEQYF.

This sequence joins TRBV6-1 and TRBJ2-7, with a possible D match to TRBD1 (7 bases). V gave up 3 bases and J gave up 5 bases, with 17 bases separating them. Germline CDR1 MNHNS, CDR2 SASEGT. CDR3 length: 15 residues. The CDR3, as DNA: TGTGCCAGCAGTGACGGAGGGGGCGATTTTAACGAGCAGTACTTC. Protein sequence: CASSDGGGDFNEQYF.